This T cell receptor (beta chain) was sequenced in a study of blood T cell repertoires in COVID-19. At the level of the study: From T cells, B-cell-depleted T cells, or PBMCs came the material, which was cDNA or gDNA.

In this sample, this clone turned up a few times. The CDR3 loop spans 15 amino acids. The J segment lost 4 bases and the V segment lost 4 bases, leaving 5 bases of the junction unmatched. Germline V gene lookup returns CDR1 LGHDT and CDR2 YNNKEL (reference sequence). Methods used by the authors: Amplifying reference gene primers gave estimates of nucleated cell counts. Assay: immunoSEQ multiplex PCR; the TCRdb copy retains only in-frame clones and omits some. V, J and clone size are taken as reported in that table, and D and trimming were inferred from the DNA itself. The data contain some 100,000 clones, 70% to 90% of them singletons.

The receptor's source is a human donor in a cohort sampled during active COVID-19. The rearrangement joins TRBV3-1 (or the pseudogene TRBV3-2) to TRBJ2-7, with 12 bases aligning to TRBD2. The source material was peripheral blood. The CDR3 region is CASSPTSGGRYEQYF. The CDR3 DNA reads TGTGCCAGCAGCCCGACTAGCGGGGGTCGATACGAGCAGTACTTC.